This T cell receptor (beta chain) was retrieved from a study of T cell repertoires in cytomegalovirus infection. TCRdb redid the calling of the reads with MiXCR, one entry per CDR3 protein. This sample has some 180,000 distinct CDR3 sequences, with about 18% found just once. Per the germline V gene, CDR1 is MNHEY and CDR2 is SMNVEV (reference sequence). Trimming cost V 6 bases and J 2 bases; bases outside gene matches: 3. The CDR3 covers 13 residues. The sample was CD8+ T cells from PBMCs. The sequence was obtained from a human donor in good health (CMV status not recorded). Some clones in this sample may be carry-over from other donors' samples. The gene calls are TRBV27 and TRBJ2-7, with 8 bases matching TRBD2. CDR3 sequence: CASSTSGTYEQYF. The CDR3 nucleotides read TGTGCCAGCAGCACTAGCGGTACCTACGAGCAGTACTTC.